A few counts support the clone carrying this TCR beta chain. The data stem from a study of human T cells and chemical hapten exposure. The germline V and J ends were trimmed by 4 bases and 0 bases, with 6 bases remaining between them. This CDR3 comprises 13 residues. Time point given: patch test 1, 2 weeks after DPC sensitization. As to treatment: therapeutic diphenylcyclopropenone sensitization with weekly scalp DPC. Via MiXCR, TCRdb re-called the RACE reads, giving one row per CDR3 protein. The sample lists approximately 350,000 distinct CDR3 sequences, around 6.9% occurring once. The sample consisted of whole blood, taken in connection with sensitization to the hapten diphenylcyclopropenone (DPC). This sequence joins TRBV12-3 or TRBV12-4 and TRBJ1-1, with D unclear. The TCR was taken from a woman aged 18-29 years with alopecia areata. Some clones in this sample may be carry-over from other donors' samples. The CDR3 DNA sequence: TGTGCCAGCAGTTCGGACCTGAACACTGAAGCTTTCTTT. Translating gives CASSSDLNTEAFF.